This T cell receptor (beta chain) was retrieved from a study of T cell changes during pregnancy in multiple sclerosis. Germline assignment: CDR1 MNHEY and CDR2 SMNVEV (reference sequence). The CDR3 has 15 amino acids. Trimming took 1 base from V and 10 from J; bases not matched to a gene: 4. Only in-frame clones appear in the TCRdb table, and some are missing; sequencing was by immunoSEQ multiplex PCR. The table shows 65,000 or so clones, with 90% occurring only once. The J gene is TRBJ2-1, the V gene TRBV27; TRBD2 matches at 13 bases. This TCR came from a female donor in good health, enrolled as a control in a pregnancy study. Specimen: peripheral blood, collected in the second trimester of pregnancy. The CDR3 loop is CASSLFGLAGDEQFF. For the CDR3, the DNA is TGTGCCAGCAGTTTATTTGGACTAGCGGGAGACGAGCAGTTCTTC.